The 30 T cell receptor beta chains below all came from one sample that was sequenced in a study of blood T cell repertoires in COVID-19. Produced via immunoSEQ multiplex PCR; TCRdb's table is partial and in-frame only. The sample lists around 30,000 clones, roughly 85% occurring once. The sample taken for sequencing was peripheral blood. Source of these receptors: a human donor in a cohort sampled during active COVID-19.

This clone is medium-sized (0.01 to 0.1%). The genes are TRBV7-9 and TRBJ2-2; the D is unclear. V dropped 0 bases and J dropped 0 bases, with 5 bases sitting between them. This CDR3 is 15 amino acids long. From germline, CDR1 is SEHNR and CDR2 FQNEAQ (reference sequence). CDR3 residues: CASSLAATNTGELFF. Here the CDR3 DNA reads TGTGCCAGCAGCTTAGCAGCGACGAACACCGGGGAGCTGTTTTTT. The full variable domain, its missing parts supplied by reference TRBV7-9 and TRBJ2-2, is DTGVSQNPRHKITKRGQNVTFRCDPISEHNRLYWYRQTLGQGPEFLTYFQNEAQLEKSRLLSDRFSAERPKGSFSTLEIQRTEQGDSAMYLCASSLAATNTGELFFGEGSRLTVL.

CDR3 nucleotides: TGTGCCAGCTCACTCCTTCCGGGACAGGGGGCGCAGGACACTGAAGCTTTCTTT. Translating gives CASSLLPGQGAQDTEAFF. The V gene is TRBV18, the J gene TRBJ1-1, with 12 nucleotides matching TRBD1. V lost 4 bases to trimming and J lost 3 bases; unmatched junction nucleotides: 12. The CDR3 runs 18 residues. The V gene's germline CDR1 is KGHSH and CDR2 LQKENI. Full variable domain (remainder filled in from reference TRBV18 and TRBJ1-1): NAGVMQNPRHLVRRRGQEARLRCSPMKGHSHVYWYRQLPEEGLKFMVYLQKENIIDESGMPKERFSAEFPKEGPSILRIQQVVRGDSAAYFCASSLLPGQGAQDTEAFFGQGTRLTVV.

The chain employs TRBV27 and TRBJ1-2; perhaps TRBD1 as D (5 bases). The CDR3 extends over 13 amino acids. Germline-derived CDR1 and CDR2 are MNHEY and SMNVEV (reference sequence). The ends were cut back, 4 bases at V and 4 bases at J, with 10 bases in the middle. CDR3 region: CASSSPGGYGYTF. For the CDR3, the DNA is TGTGCCAGCAGTTCCCCGGGGGGCTATGGCTACACCTTC.

The sample holds one count of this clone. The chain combines TRBV7-9 with TRBJ1-5, with D uncertain. V dropped 5 bases and J dropped 5 bases, with 7 bases sitting between them. The CDR3 runs to 12 residues. Germline loops: CDR1 SEHNR, CDR2 FQNEAQ (reference sequence). Here the CDR3 reads CASSRGDQPQHF. The CDR3 bases are TGTGCCAGCAGCCGCGGGGATCAGCCCCAGCATTTT.

This chain uses TRBV5-4 with TRBJ1-2, with D unclear. CDR3 size: 14 residues. Trimming took 1 base from V and 3 from J, leaving 10 bases between them. The V gene's germline CDR1 is SGHNT and CDR2 YYREEE (reference sequence). CDR3 amino acids: CASSLIATHYGYTF. CDR3 DNA: TGTGCCAGCAGCTTGATAGCTACACACTATGGCTACACCTTC.

The chain couples TRBV18 to TRBJ1-4, with D perhaps TRBD1 (5 bases). CDR3 length: 14 amino acids. Germline V gene data show CDR1 as KGHSH and CDR2 as LQKENI. V lost 8 bases and J 3 bases, leaving 13 bases between the germline ends. CDR3 residues: CASLGGAANEKLFF. The CDR3 DNA follows: TGTGCCAGCCTCGGAGGGGCGGCTAATGAAAAACTGTTTTTT.

Points on this clone: Relative to the germline gene, one junction end is altered; a read error may explain this. This sequence joins TRBV7-7 and TRBJ2-5; the D gene is possibly TRBD1 (5 bases). CDR1 and CDR2 (germline): SSHAT, FNYEAQ (reference sequence). The CDR3 contains 15 residues. The CDR3 is CASSSRRQGQETQYF. CDR3 sequence (DNA): TGTGCTAGCAGCTCTAGACGCCAGGGCCAAGAGACCCAGTACTTC.

The V gene is TRBV10-2, the J gene TRBJ2-7, with TRBD2 as a possible D gene (6 bases). The CDR3 covers 17 residues. Germline lookup yields CDR1 WSHSY and CDR2 SAAADI. V was shortened by 0 bases and J by 4 bases, with 19 bases between the two germline ends. The CDR3 DNA sequence: TGCGCCAGCAGTGAGTCGTTGCCGGGAGCTAGCTTTTACGAGCAGTACTTC. Its protein is CASSESLPGASFYEQYF.

The V and J genes are TRBV7-3 and TRBJ2-7; TRBD2 is a possible D gene (6 bases). The V end was cut by 5 bases, the J end by 5 bases, with 16 bases between. Per the germline V gene, CDR1 is SGHTA and CDR2 is FQGTGA. CDR3 length: 14 residues. CDR3 nucleotide sequence: TGTGCCAGCAGCCTGAGGGAGGAAGGCGACGAGCAGTACTTC. It is translated as CASSLREEGDEQYF.

The V call is TRBV7-9, the J call TRBJ2-7; D is unresolved. The CDR3 has 14 residues. Germline V gives CDR1 SEHNR, CDR2 FQNEAQ (reference sequence). The V end lost 6 bases, the J end lost 1 base, and 13 bases lay between the germline ends. The CDR3 DNA follows: TGTGCCAGCAGACCACTCTCAAAATCCTACGAGCAGTACTTC. It specifies CASRPLSKSYEQYF.

The gene calls are TRBV5-5 and TRBJ2-5; no clear D gene. Germline V CDR1 and CDR2: SGHKS, YYEKEE (reference sequence). Trimming shortened V by 1 base and J by 5 bases, and 9 bases separated the two germline ends. The CDR3 extends over 13 amino acids. The DNA for the CDR3 is TGTGCCAGCAGCTTGTCCCCAGCGGAGACCCAGTACTTC. Its translation: CASSLSPAETQYF.

This clone was seen just once. V usage is TRBV27 and J usage is TRBJ2-1, with D possibly TRBD2 on 6 matching bases. V was pared by 4 bases and J by 6 bases, with 16 bases between. The CDR3 spans 15 residues. Per germline, CDR1 MNHEY and CDR2 SMNVEV (reference sequence). CDR3 in amino acids: CASSYTPTRGNEQFF. CDR3 nucleotides: TGTGCCAGCAGTTACACCCCGACTAGGGGCAATGAGCAGTTCTTC.

The chain is built from TRBV6-5 and TRBJ2-7; D ambiguous. V was cut by 6 bases and J by 1 base, with 7 bases left in between. Germline V gene data show CDR1 as MNHEY and CDR2 as SVGAGI. The CDR3 spans 12 residues. The CDR3 reads CASSSVSYEQYF. CDR3 bases: TGTGCCAGCAGCTCTGTTTCCTACGAGCAGTACTTC.

The V and J genes are TRBV6-5 and TRBJ1-2, with D perhaps matching TRBD1 (6 bases). CDR1 is MNHEY, CDR2 SVGAGI, per germline. The CDR3 covers 12 residues. V was shortened by 2 bases and J by 6 bases, with 7 bases between the two germline ends. CDR3 DNA: TGTGCCAGCAGTTACCAGGGGAATGGCTACACCTTC. Translated: CASSYQGNGYTF.

The rearrangement uses TRBV5-7 and TRBJ2-3; 10 bases are shared with TRBD2. TRBV5-7 is an open reading frame whose function is uncertain. CDR3 length: 16 amino acids. V lost 2 bases, J lost 5 bases, and 8 bases stayed unmatched. The CDR3 reads CASSLAGGPRRDTQYF. The CDR3, as DNA: TGTGCCAGCAGCTTAGCGGGAGGGCCGAGGAGAGATACGCAGTATTTT.

This sequence joins TRBV3-1 (or the pseudogene TRBV3-2) and TRBJ2-3; 7 bases line up with TRBD1. Germline CDR1 LGHDT, CDR2 YNNKEL (reference sequence). The length of the CDR3 is 21 residues. The V segment lost 4 bases and the J segment 2 bases; nucleotides outside the gene matches: 24. For the CDR3, the DNA is TGTGCCAGCAGCCCGTCACCTTTCGAGTCAGGGGGACCCCCTAACACAGATACGCAGTATTTT. Translated, it gives CASSPSPFESGGPPNTDTQYF.

The chain has TRBV19 and TRBJ1-1; TRBD1 matches 7 bases. The CDR3 consists of 14 residues. Germline V CDR1 and CDR2: LNHDA, SQIVND (reference sequence). After removal of 4 bases from V and 1 base from J, the junction contained 3 bases not matched to a gene. The CDR3 nucleotides are TGTGCCAGTAGTACCCGGACAGGGAACACTGAAGCTTTCTTT. This encodes CASSTRTGNTEAFF.

A note on this clone: At one of its ends the junction is not consistent with the germline gene, which may arise from a read error. The rearrangement links TRBV7-7 to TRBJ2-4, with D perhaps TRBD2 (7 bases). Germline CDR1 is SSHAT and CDR2 is FNYEAQ (reference sequence). The length of the CDR3 is 13 residues. The CDR3 region has the DNA TGTGCTAGCAGCCCGCTGAGGGGGGGCATTCAGTACTTC. Its protein product is CASSPLRGGIQYF.

The chain employs TRBV28 and TRBJ2-7; D possibly corresponds to TRBD1 (6 bases). V lost 8 bases and J 5 bases, leaving 19 bases between the germline ends. In germline, CDR1 is MDHEN, CDR2 SYDVKM. This CDR3 has 14 amino acids. Here the CDR3 DNA reads TGTGCCAGCTGGCGGCTGGGGGCTGGGGACGAGCAGTACTTC. It encodes CASWRLGAGDEQYF.

This clone was seen only a few times. DNA for the CDR3: TGTGCCTGGAGTGGACCGGACAGTCGTAATTCACCCCTCCACTTT. Its protein product is CAWSGPDSRNSPLHF. This rearrangement joins TRBV30 to TRBJ1-6; D possibly corresponds to TRBD1 (6 bases). The CDR3 consists of 15 residues. CDR1 is GTSNPN, CDR2 SVGIG, per germline (reference sequence). V shed 1 base and J shed 6 bases, with 13 bases lying between them.

V usage is TRBV6-5 and J usage is TRBJ2-7, with 8 bases that match TRBD1. This CDR3 spans 13 amino acids. Germline CDR1 reads MNHEY; CDR2 reads SVGAGI. V trimming: 8 bases; J trimming: 2 bases; junction bases outside the gene matches: 5. CDR3 bases: TGTGCCAGCCTGGACAGGGCTGCCTACGAGCAGTACTTC. It is translated as CASLDRAAYEQYF.

This chain links TRBV24-1 with TRBJ2-2, with 12 bases matching TRBD2. V lost 4 bases, J lost 6 bases, and 2 bases stayed unmatched. From germline, CDR1 is KGHDR and CDR2 SFDVKD. CDR3 length equals 15 residues. The CDR3 loop reads CATSESSGRAGELFF. CDR3 nucleotides: TGTGCCACCAGTGAGTCTAGCGGGAGGGCCGGGGAGCTGTTTTTT.

This chain uses TRBV5-1 with TRBJ2-5; 11 bases are shared with TRBD1. V lost 2 bases and J lost 4; bases outside the gene matches: 7. CDR1 is SGHRS and CDR2 is YFSETQ in the germline V gene. The CDR3 length is 16 residues. CDR3 DNA: TGCGCCAGCAGCTTTGCTGGGACAGGGGGGCGAGAGACCCAGTACTTC. Translating it yields CASSFAGTGGRETQYF.

This chain links TRBV9 with TRBJ2-5, with a possible D match to TRBD2 (6 bases). The CDR3 runs 15 residues. The germline gives CDR1 SGDLS, CDR2 YYNGEE. The ends were cut back, 4 bases at V and 5 bases at J, with 18 bases in the middle. The CDR3, as DNA: TGTGCCAGCAGCCCGACGGGGGTTCTGGGGGAGACCCAGTACTTC. Translated: CASSPTGVLGETQYF.

The V gene is TRBV19, the J gene TRBJ2-7; 9 bases are shared with TRBD1. The CDR3 loop spans 16 amino acids. J was trimmed by 0 bases and V by 4 bases; bases with no gene match: 7. The germline CDR1 and CDR2 sequences are LNHDA and SQIVND (reference sequence). CDR3 sequence (DNA): TGTGCCAGTAGTACGCTACAGGGGGCGGGCTCCTACGAGCAGTACTTC. Protein: CASSTLQGAGSYEQYF.

V and J are TRBV14 and TRBJ2-7; the D is unclear. Trimming stripped 0 bases from V and 2 bases from J, with 8 bases between. CDR1 SGHDN and CDR2 FVKESK come from the germline V gene. The CDR3 runs 14 residues. The CDR3 DNA sequence: TGTGCCAGCAGCCAAGATTTTGGGCCCTACGAGCAGTACTTC. It encodes CASSQDFGPYEQYF.

A single count supports this clone. The V and J genes are TRBV5-1 and TRBJ1-2; no firm D call. This CDR3 comprises 12 residues. Looked up from germline, CDR1 is SGHRS and CDR2 is YFSETQ. The V and J ends lost 6 bases and 6 bases respectively, with 12 bases between them. CDR3 DNA: TGCGCCAGCACGCTTTCGGGAAATGGCTACACCTTC. Residues: CASTLSGNGYTF.

This chain uses TRBV9 with TRBJ1-2, with 10 bases identical to TRBD1. The germline V gene encodes CDR1 SGDLS and CDR2 YYNGEE. CDR3 length equals 17 residues. V shed 0 bases and J 4 bases; nucleotides not matched to a gene: 9. CDR3 sequence reads: CASSVGGQGEIIYGYTF. The CDR3, as DNA: TGTGCCAGCAGCGTAGGTGGACAGGGGGAAATCATCTATGGCTACACCTTC.

The rearrangement joins TRBV2 to TRBJ2-7; 10 bases agree with TRBD2. Per germline, CDR1 SNHLY and CDR2 FYNNEI. The trim removed 7 bases at V and 6 bases at J, leaving 12 bases unmatched. The CDR3 has 15 amino acids. Here the CDR3 reads CASKASGSPSAEQYF. CDR3 DNA: TGTGCCAGCAAAGCTAGCGGGAGTCCATCCGCCGAGCAGTACTTC. Variable domain in full (rest from reference TRBV2 and TRBJ2-7): EPEVTQTPSHQVTQMGQEVILRCVPISNHLYFYWYRQILGQKVEFLVSFYNNEISEKSEIFDDQFSVERPDGSNFTLKIRSTKLEDSAMYFCASKASGSPSAEQYFGPGTRLTVT.

In DNA form, the CDR3 reads TGTGCCAGCAGCTTCGCTACAGGGGACACCGGGGAGCTGTTTTTT. This encodes CASSFATGDTGELFF. V and J are TRBV7-6 and TRBJ2-2, with 7 bases fitting TRBD1. Trimming took 3 bases from V and 3 from J; bases not matched to a gene: 4. Looked up from germline, CDR1 is SGHVS and CDR2 is FNYEAQ. The CDR3 sequence is 15 residues long.